A single sample is the source of the 18 T cell receptor beta chains below, sequenced in a study of T cell responses to AZD1222 COVID-19 vaccine listed by TCRdb under 2021. The sample's time point label, in plain terms: about 28 days (+/-7) after the second vaccine dose. Receptor libraries were prepared by the immunoSEQ multiplex PCR assay. The table comes from immuneACCESS by way of TCRdb, which keeps in-frame sequences with V and J called. Part of the clones is missing from these tables; in studies checked, under half for an unresolved V gene and the rest for unknown reasons. Within this sample are about 110,000 clones, with 80% to 90% of them counted one time only. In total, the top ten clones hold about 4.5% of the sample. The material was peripheral blood, obtained 28 days after the second AZD1222 dose. The receptors come from an adult who received the AZD1222 COVID-19 vaccine.

This sequence joins TRBV11-2 and TRBJ2-1; a weak D match, TRBD1 (5 bases). Germline V gene lookup returns CDR1 SGHAT and CDR2 FQNNGV. The V gene lost 0 bases and the J gene lost 4 bases, with 10 bases spanning the gap. The CDR3 consists of 15 residues. CDR3: CASSLDLRQYNEQFF. CDR3 coding DNA: TGTGCCAGCAGCTTAGATTTACGACAGTACAATGAGCAGTTCTTC.

This clone was detected only a few times. The chain is built from TRBV6-2 or TRBV6-3 and TRBJ1-1; possible D gene TRBD1, 6 bases. Deletions cut 4 bases from V and 3 bases from J, with 15 bases between. Germline V gives CDR1 MNHEY, CDR2 SVGEGT. CDR3 length: 15 residues. The CDR3 DNA is TGTGCCAGCAGTTTATCTACAGGGTTACACACTGAAGCTTTCTTT. Translation: CASSLSTGLHTEAFF.

CDR3 region: CASSPHGRSSQPQHF. The CDR3 DNA is TGTGCCAGCAGCCCCCACGGGAGGTCATCTCAGCCCCAGCATTTT. This rearrangement joins TRBV3-1 (or the pseudogene TRBV3-2) to TRBJ1-5, with D uncertain. Per germline, CDR1 LGHDT and CDR2 YNNKEL (reference sequence). V was clipped by 4 bases and J by 6 bases, with 16 bases between them. This CDR3 has 15 residues.

This clone was observed a handful of times. V is TRBV6-4 and J is TRBJ2-7; 11 bases align to TRBD2. Trimming took 7 bases from V and 4 from J; bases not matched to a gene: 9. The CDR3 is 15 amino acids. Germline V gives CDR1 MRHNA, CDR2 SNTAGT. Here the CDR3 DNA reads TGTGCCAGCATAGACCTAGCGGGGGGTTCGTACGAGCAGTACTTC. This translates into CASIDLAGGSYEQYF.

The DNA of the CDR3 is TGTGCCAGCAGCCACCTAGCGGGCGGGGAGCTGTTTTTT. Amino acids: CASSHLAGGELFF. The gene calls are TRBV3-1 (or the pseudogene TRBV3-2) and TRBJ2-2; 8 positions match TRBD2. This CDR3 spans 13 amino acids. After removal of 3 bases from V and 7 bases from J, the junction contained 1 base not matched to a gene. CDR1 and CDR2 (germline): LGHDT, YNNKEL (reference sequence).

Only one count was recorded for this clone. The chain joins TRBV6-1 to TRBJ2-1; 8 bases map to TRBD2. Germline lookup yields CDR1 MNHNS and CDR2 SASEGT. Losses at the gene ends were 2 bases for V and 6 bases for J; bases not matched to a gene: 12. The CDR3 totals 17 residues. CDR3 bases: TGTGCCAGCAGTGAATCGGTGCTAGCGGGCGTGACCAATGAGCAGTTCTTC. As protein: CASSESVLAGVTNEQFF.

The chain is built from TRBV19 and TRBJ1-1; D is ambiguous. This CDR3 has 16 residues. In germline, CDR1 is LNHDA, CDR2 SQIVND (reference sequence). Between the trimmed V and J ends, which lost 7 bases and 1 base, there was a span of 19 bases. CDR3 sequence reads: CASTPRRAKKNTEAFF. As DNA, the CDR3 is TGTGCCAGTACCCCGAGGAGGGCTAAAAAGAACACTGAAGCTTTCTTT.

The chain is built from TRBV6-2 or TRBV6-3 and TRBJ1-6; the D is unclear. Trimming pared 6 bases from V and 7 bases from J, leaving 13 bases between. Germline values: CDR1 MNHEY, CDR2 SVGEGT. The CDR3 is made up of 14 amino acids. The CDR3: CASSLGTANSPLHF. CDR3 nucleotides: TGTGCCAGCAGCCTGGGAACAGCAAATTCACCCCTCCACTTT.

The chain employs TRBV7-8 and TRBJ2-7, with 8 bases matching TRBD1. Germline loops: CDR1 SGHVS, CDR2 FQNEAQ. The V and J ends lost 5 bases and 3 bases, in that order; junction bases with no gene match: 9. The CDR3 spans 15 residues. The CDR3 DNA follows: TGTGCCAGCAGCCAGGGGGCGCTCGGCAACTACGAGCAGTACTTC. Its protein product is CASSQGALGNYEQYF.

In its sample, this clone was seen once. This chain links TRBV5-1 with TRBJ2-5; TRBD2 is a possible D gene (6 bases). The length of the CDR3 is 13 residues. Germline CDR1 reads SGHRS; CDR2 reads YFSETQ. V was trimmed by 7 bases and J by 1 base, leaving 11 bases between them. In DNA form, the CDR3 reads TGCGCCAGCTCTTGGGAGGCCCAAGAGACCCAGTACTTC. Its protein product is CASSWEAQETQYF.

This chain links TRBV6-5 with TRBJ2-1, with TRBD2 matching 8 bases. Germline V CDR1 and CDR2: MNHEY, SVGAGI. There are 16 residues in the CDR3. V lost 2 bases to trimming and J lost 6 bases; unmatched junction nucleotides: 9. CDR3 nucleotides: TGTGCCAGCAGTTACAGGGGCGGGGGGCCCGGCAATGAGCAGTTCTTC. This gives the protein CASSYRGGGPGNEQFF.

This clone was recorded a few times. The rearrangement joins TRBV15 to TRBJ1-5; 10 bases match TRBD1. The J segment lost 0 bases and the V segment lost 6 bases, leaving 5 bases of the junction unmatched. CDR1 LNHNV and CDR2 YYDKDF come from the germline V gene (reference sequence). The CDR3 totals 16 residues. The CDR3 is CATRRTGGYSNQPQHF. The CDR3 DNA reads as TGTGCCACCAGAAGGACAGGGGGTTATAGCAATCAGCCCCAGCATTTT.

This clone was recorded once. V gene TRBV2 combines with J gene TRBJ1-1; D is ambiguous. CDR1 and CDR2 from the germline V gene are SNHLY and FYNNEI. The CDR3 runs to 15 residues. Trimming cost V 2 bases and J 1 base, with 11 bases left between them. The CDR3 loop is CASSEWVGRNTEAFF. Here the CDR3 DNA reads TGTGCCAGCAGTGAATGGGTGGGGAGGAACACTGAAGCTTTCTTT.

The chain combines TRBV11-3 with TRBJ2-3; D call uncertain. The CDR3 runs 14 residues. Trimming took off 5 bases at V and 7 bases at J, with 16 bases between the two ends. Looked up from germline, CDR1 is SGHNT and CDR2 is YENEEA. In nucleotides, the CDR3 is TGTGCCAGCAGCCAGTCCGGGCCTGGGTATACGCAGTATTTT. This codes for CASSQSGPGYTQYF.

This chain joins TRBV6-5 and TRBJ1-1; D might be TRBD1 (5 bases). Trimming removed 6 bases from V and 0 bases from J, with 14 bases in between. The CDR3 sequence is 15 residues long. Germline V gene data show CDR1 as MNHEY and CDR2 as SVGAGI. The CDR3 bases are TGTGCCAGCAGCCTCTTCAGGGAGATGAACACTGAAGCTTTCTTT. As protein: CASSLFREMNTEAFF.

The V gene is TRBV7-8, the J gene TRBJ1-5; D possibly corresponds to TRBD1 (5 bases). This CDR3 spans 16 amino acids. Per germline, CDR1 SGHVS and CDR2 FQNEAQ. The V gene lost 2 bases and the J gene lost 2 bases, with 13 bases spanning the gap. For the CDR3, the DNA is TGTGCCAGCAGCTTATCGGGGATAGGGGGCAATCAGCCCCAGCATTTT. It encodes CASSLSGIGGNQPQHF.

The chain uses TRBV5-8 and TRBJ2-3, with 10 bases identical to TRBD2. The CDR3 sequence is 15 residues long. Trimming took 2 bases from V and 4 from J; bases not matched to a gene: 4. The germline gives CDR1 SGHTS, CDR2 YDEGEE. The CDR3 DNA follows: TGTGCCAGCAGCTTCGGGACTAGCGTTTCAGATACGCAGTATTTT. As protein: CASSFGTSVSDTQYF.

The chain recombines TRBV7-9 with TRBJ1-5; D is perhaps TRBD1 (6 bases). Per germline, CDR1 SEHNR and CDR2 FQNEAQ (reference sequence). The CDR3 extends over 13 amino acids. With 5 bases removed from V and 4 bases from J, the gap between germline ends came to 9 bases. CDR3 region: CASSRQENQPQHF. CDR3 in DNA: TGTGCCAGCAGCCGACAGGAGAATCAGCCCCAGCATTTT.